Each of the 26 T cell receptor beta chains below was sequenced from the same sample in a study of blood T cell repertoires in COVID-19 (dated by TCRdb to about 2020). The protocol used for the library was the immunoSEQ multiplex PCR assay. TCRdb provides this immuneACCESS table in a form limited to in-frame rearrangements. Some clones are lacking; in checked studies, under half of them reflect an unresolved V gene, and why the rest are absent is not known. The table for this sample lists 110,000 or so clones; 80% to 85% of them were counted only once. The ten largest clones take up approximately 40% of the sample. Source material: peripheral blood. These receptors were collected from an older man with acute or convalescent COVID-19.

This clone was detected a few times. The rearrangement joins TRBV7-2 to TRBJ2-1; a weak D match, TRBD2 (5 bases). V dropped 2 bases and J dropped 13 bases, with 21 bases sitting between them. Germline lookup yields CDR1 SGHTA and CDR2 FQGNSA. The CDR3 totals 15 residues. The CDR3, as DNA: TGTGCCAGCAGCTTATTGGACCCAGGCAGCACTAGTCAGTTCTTC. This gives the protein CASSLLDPGSTSQFF.

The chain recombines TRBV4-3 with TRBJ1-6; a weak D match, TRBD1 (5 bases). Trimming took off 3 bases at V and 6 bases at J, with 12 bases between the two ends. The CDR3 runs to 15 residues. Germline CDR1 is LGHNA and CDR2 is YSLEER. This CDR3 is CASSQAGTVNSPLHF. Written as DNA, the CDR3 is TGCGCCAGCAGCCAGGCCGGGACTGTTAATTCACCCCTCCACTTT.

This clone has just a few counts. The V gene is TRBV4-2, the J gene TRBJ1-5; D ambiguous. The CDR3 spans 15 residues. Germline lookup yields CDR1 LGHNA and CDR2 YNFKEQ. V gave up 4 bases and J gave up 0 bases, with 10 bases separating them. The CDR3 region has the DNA TGTGCCAGCAGCCTAGCGGAAAATAGCAATCAGCCCCAGCATTTT. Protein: CASSLAENSNQPQHF.

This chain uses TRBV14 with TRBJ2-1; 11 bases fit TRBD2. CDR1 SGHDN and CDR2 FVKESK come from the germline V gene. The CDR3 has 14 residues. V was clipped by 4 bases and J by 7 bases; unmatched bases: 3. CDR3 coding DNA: TGTGCCAGCAGCCTTACTAGCGGGAGAAATGAGCAGTTCTTC. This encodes CASSLTSGRNEQFF.

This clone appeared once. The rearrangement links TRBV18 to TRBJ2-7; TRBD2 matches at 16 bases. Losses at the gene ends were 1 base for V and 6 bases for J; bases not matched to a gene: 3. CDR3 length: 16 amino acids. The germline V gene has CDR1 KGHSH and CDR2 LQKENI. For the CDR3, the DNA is TGTGCCAGCTCACCACAGGGACTAGCGGGAGGGCCCGAGCAGTACTTC. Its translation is CASSPQGLAGGPEQYF. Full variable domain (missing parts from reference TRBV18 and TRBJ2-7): NAGVMQNPRHLVRRRGQEARLRCSPMKGHSHVYWYRQLPEEGLKFMVYLQKENIIDESGMPKERFSAEFPKEGPSILRIQQVVRGDSAAYFCASSPQGLAGGPEQYFGPGTRLTVT.

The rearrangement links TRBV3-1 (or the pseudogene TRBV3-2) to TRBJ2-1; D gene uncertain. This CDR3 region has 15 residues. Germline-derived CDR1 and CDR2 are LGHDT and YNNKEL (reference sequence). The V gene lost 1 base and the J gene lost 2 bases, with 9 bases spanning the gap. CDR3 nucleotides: TGTGCCAGCAGCCAAGGAGGTGCCACCTACAATGAGCAGTTCTTC. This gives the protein CASSQGGATYNEQFF.

CDR3 sequence: CASSQARGETQYF. In DNA form, the CDR3 reads TGTGCCAGCAGCCAAGCCAGGGGGGAGACCCAGTACTTC. The chain uses TRBV4-2 and TRBJ2-5; 7 bases agree with TRBD1. J gave up 5 bases and V 1 base, and 1 base lay outside the gene matches. CDR1 and CDR2 (germline): LGHNA, YNFKEQ. The CDR3 consists of 13 residues.

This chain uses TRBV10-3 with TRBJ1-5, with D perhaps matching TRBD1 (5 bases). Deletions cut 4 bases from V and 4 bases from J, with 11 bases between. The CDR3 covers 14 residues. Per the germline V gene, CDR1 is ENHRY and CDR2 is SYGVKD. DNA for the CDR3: TGTGCCATCAGTGCAACAGGTCTAAATCAGCCCCAGCATTTT. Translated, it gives CAISATGLNQPQHF.

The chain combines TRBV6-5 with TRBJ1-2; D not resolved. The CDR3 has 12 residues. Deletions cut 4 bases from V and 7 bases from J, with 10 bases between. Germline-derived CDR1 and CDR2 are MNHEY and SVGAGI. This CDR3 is CASSSTIGGYTF. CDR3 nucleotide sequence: TGTGCCAGCAGTTCGACAATCGGTGGCTACACCTTC.

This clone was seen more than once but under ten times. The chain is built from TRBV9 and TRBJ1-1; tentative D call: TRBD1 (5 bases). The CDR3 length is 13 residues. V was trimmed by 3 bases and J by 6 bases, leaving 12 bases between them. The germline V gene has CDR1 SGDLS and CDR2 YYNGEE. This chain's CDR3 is CASSGRQPAEAFF. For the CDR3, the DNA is TGTGCCAGCAGCGGGCGACAGCCCGCTGAAGCTTTCTTT.

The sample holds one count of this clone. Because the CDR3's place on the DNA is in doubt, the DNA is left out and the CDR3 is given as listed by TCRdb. The chain's CDR3 is CASSHGQGYGYTFEGYGYTF. This chain connects TRBV27 to TRBJ1-2; the table's D call, TRBD1, was not checked against the DNA. The germline CDR1 and CDR2 sequences are MNHEY and SMNVEV (reference sequence). The CDR3 is 20 amino acids in total, end residues counted.

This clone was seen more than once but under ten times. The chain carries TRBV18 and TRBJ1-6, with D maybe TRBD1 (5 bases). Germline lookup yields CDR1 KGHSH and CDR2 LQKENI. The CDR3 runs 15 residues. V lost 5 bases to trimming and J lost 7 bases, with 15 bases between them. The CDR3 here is CASSVRTRVNSPLHF. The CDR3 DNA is TGTGCCAGCTCAGTTCGGACAAGGGTAAATTCACCCCTCCACTTT.

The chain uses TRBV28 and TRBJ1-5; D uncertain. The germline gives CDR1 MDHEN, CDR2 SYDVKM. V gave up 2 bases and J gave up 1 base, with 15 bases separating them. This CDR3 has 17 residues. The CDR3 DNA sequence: TGTGCCAGCAGTTTAATTGCAGGTTCGTCAAGCAATCAGCCCCAGCATTTT. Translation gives CASSLIAGSSSNQPQHF.

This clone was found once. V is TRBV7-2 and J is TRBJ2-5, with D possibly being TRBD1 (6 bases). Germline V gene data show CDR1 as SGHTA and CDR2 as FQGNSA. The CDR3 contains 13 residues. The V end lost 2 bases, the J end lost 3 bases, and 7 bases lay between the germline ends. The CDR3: CASSLRTEETQYF. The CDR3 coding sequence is TGTGCCAGCAGCTTAAGGACAGAAGAGACCCAGTACTTC.

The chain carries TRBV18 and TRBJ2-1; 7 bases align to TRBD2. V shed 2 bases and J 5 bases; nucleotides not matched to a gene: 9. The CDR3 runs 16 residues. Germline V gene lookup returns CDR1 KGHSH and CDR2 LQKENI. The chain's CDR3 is CASSPSGGLRDNEQFF. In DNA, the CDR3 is TGTGCCAGCTCACCATCGGGGGGTTTAAGGGACAATGAGCAGTTCTTC.

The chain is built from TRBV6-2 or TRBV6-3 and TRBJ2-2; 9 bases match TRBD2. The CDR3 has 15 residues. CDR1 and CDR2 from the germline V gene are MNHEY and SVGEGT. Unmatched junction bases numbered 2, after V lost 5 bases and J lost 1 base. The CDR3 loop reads CASSLAGLNTGELFF. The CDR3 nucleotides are TGTGCCAGCAGTCTAGCGGGACTGAACACCGGGGAGCTGTTTTTT.

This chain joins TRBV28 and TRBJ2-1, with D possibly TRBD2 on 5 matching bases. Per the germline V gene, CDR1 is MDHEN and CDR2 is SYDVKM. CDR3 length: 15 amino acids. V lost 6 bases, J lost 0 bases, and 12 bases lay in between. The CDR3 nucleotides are TGTGCCAGCAGCCTGAGCGGCAGCTCCTACAATGAGCAGTTCTTC. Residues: CASSLSGSSYNEQFF.

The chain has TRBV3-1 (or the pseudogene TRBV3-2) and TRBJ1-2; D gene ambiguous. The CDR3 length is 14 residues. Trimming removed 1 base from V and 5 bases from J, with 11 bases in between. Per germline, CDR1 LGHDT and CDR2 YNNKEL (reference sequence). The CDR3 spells CASSQGWRDYGYTF. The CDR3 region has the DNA TGTGCCAGCAGCCAAGGGTGGAGGGATTATGGCTACACCTTC.

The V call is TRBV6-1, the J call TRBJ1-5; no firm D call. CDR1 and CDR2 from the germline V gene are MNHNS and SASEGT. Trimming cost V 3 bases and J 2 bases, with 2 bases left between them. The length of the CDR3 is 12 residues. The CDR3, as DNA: TGTGCCAGCAGTGACGGCAATCAGCCCCAGCATTTT. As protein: CASSDGNQPQHF.

The CDR3 bases are TGTGCCAGCTCACAGAGCCTACAGGGTTCCATGAACACTGAAGCTTTCTTT. It translates to CASSQSLQGSMNTEAFF. This chain uses TRBV18 with TRBJ1-1; TRBD1 is a possible D gene (6 bases). Looked up from germline, CDR1 is KGHSH and CDR2 is LQKENI. This CDR3 spans 17 amino acids. V gave up 4 bases and J gave up 0 bases, with 18 bases separating them.

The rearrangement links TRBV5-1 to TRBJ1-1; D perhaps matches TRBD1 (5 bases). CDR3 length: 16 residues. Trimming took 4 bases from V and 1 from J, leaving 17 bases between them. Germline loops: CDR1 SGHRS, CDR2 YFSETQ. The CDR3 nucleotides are TGCGCCAGCAGCCTCACATTTCCGACAGAGAACACTGAAGCTTTCTTT. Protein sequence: CASSLTFPTENTEAFF. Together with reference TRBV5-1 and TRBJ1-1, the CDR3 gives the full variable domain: KAGVTQTPRYLIKTRGQQVTLSCSPISGHRSVSWYQQTPGQGLQFLFEYFSETQRNKGNFPGRFSGRQFSNSRSEMNVSTLELGDSALYLCASSLTFPTENTEAFFGQGTRLTVV.

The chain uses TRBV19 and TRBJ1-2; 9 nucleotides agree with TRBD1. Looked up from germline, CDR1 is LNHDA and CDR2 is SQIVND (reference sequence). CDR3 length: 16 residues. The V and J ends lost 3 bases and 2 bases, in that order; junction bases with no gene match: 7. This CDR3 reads CASSIPGTGPNYGYTF. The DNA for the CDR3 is TGTGCCAGTAGTATCCCTGGGACAGGGCCGAACTATGGCTACACCTTC. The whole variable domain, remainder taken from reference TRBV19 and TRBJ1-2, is DGGITQSPKYLFRKEGQNVTLSCEQNLNHDAMYWYRQDPGQGLRLIYYSQIVNDFQKGDIAEGYSVSREKKESFPLTVTSAQKNPTAFYLCASSIPGTGPNYGYTFGSGTRLTVV.

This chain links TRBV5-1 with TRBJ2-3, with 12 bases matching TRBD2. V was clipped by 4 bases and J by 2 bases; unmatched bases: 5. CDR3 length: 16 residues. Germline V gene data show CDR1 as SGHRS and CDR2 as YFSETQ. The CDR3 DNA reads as TGCGCCAGCAGCCCAGGACTAGCGGGAATCACAGATACGCAGTATTTT. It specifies CASSPGLAGITDTQYF.

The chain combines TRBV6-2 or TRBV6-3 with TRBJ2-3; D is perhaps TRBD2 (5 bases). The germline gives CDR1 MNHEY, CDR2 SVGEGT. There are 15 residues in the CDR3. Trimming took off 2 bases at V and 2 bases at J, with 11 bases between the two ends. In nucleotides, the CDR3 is TGTGCCAGCAGTTACGAGAGGGTTTCCACAGATACGCAGTATTTT. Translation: CASSYERVSTDTQYF.

CDR3 nucleotides: TGTGCCAGCAGCGCAAGACTAGCGGGAGGGCCTAGCTCCTACGAGCAGTACTTC. Its translation is CASSARLAGGPSSYEQYF. The chain joins TRBV5-4 to TRBJ2-7, with TRBD2 identical over 14 bases. Germline loops: CDR1 SGHNT, CDR2 YYREEE (reference sequence). The CDR3 is 18 amino acids. V shed 4 bases and J 0 bases; nucleotides not matched to a gene: 9.

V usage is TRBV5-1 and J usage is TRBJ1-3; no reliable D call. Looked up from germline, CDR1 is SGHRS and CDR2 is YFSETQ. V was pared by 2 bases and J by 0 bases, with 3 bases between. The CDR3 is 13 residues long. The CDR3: CASSLLSGNTIYF. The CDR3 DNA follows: TGCGCCAGCAGCTTACTCTCTGGAAACACCATATATTTT. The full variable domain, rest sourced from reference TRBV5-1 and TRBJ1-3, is KAGVTQTPRYLIKTRGQQVTLSCSPISGHRSVSWYQQTPGQGLQFLFEYFSETQRNKGNFPGRFSGRQFSNSRSEMNVSTLELGDSALYLCASSLLSGNTIYFGEGSWLTVV.